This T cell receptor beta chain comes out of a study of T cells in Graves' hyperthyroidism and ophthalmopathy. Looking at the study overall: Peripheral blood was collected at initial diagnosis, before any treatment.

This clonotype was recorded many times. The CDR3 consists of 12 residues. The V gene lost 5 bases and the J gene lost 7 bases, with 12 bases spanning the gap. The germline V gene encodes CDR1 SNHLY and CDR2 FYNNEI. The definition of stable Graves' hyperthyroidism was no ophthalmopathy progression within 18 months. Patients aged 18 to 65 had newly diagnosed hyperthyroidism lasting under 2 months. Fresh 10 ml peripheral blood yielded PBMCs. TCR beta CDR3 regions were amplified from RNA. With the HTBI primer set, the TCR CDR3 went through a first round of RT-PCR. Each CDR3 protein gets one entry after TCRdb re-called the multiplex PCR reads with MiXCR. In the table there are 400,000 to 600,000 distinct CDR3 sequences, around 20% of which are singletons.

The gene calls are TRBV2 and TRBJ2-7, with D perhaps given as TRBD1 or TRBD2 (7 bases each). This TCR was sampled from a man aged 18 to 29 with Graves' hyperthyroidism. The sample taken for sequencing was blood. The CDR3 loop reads CASSTQGGEQYF. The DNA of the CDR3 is TGTGCCAGCAGTACTCAGGGGGGGGAGCAGTACTTC.